Included here is one T cell receptor (beta chain) sequence, with context. Its matching antigen is unknown. This sample stems from a study of blood T cells in healthy people across ages. General study results and limits: Donor CMV infection status was unknown, possibly confounding age-related changes in expanded clonotypes. Higher diversity, along with more naive CD4+ cells, distinguished long-lived donors from aged donors. Diversity of TCR beta per million T cells declined in a roughly linear way with age.

The CDR3 extends over 16 amino acids. The V gene end was trimmed by 3 bases and the J gene end by 0 bases; junction bases not matched to a gene: 8. Looked up from germline, CDR1 is SGHNT and CDR2 is YYREEE (reference sequence). Combining a sample-barcoded 5' primer with a J-beta primer mix, a second PCR ran for about 7 to 11 cycles. Every sample gave at least 2.5 million paired-end reads containing CDR3. Each CDR3 protein is one row after TCRdb ran MiXCR on the 5' RACE reads. The sample yields over 1,500,000 distinct CDR3 sequences, 49% seen once. The sample comprised blood. The clonotype comes from a woman between 40 and 50 years old in good health. The chain is built from TRBV5-4 and TRBJ1-1; TRBD1 matches 7 bases. CDR3 nucleotide sequence: TGTGCCAGCAGCTCATTTAACAGGGGATTGAACACTGAAGCTTTCTTT. It is translated as CASSSFNRGLNTEAFF.